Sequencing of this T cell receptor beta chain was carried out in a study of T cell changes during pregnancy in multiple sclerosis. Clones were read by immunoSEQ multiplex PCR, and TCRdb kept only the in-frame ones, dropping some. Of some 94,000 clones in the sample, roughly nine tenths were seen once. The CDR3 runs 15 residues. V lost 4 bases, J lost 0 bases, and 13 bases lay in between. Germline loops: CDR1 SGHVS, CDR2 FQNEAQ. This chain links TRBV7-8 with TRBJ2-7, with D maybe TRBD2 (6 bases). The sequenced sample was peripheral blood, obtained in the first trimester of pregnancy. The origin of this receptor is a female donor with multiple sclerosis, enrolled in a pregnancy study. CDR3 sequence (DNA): TGTGCCAGCAGCTCCCCGGGACTTGACTCCTACGAGCAGTACTTC. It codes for CASSSPGLDSYEQYF.